The entry that follows covers one T cell receptor (beta chain) sequence. What it recognizes is unknown. Sequencing used immunoSEQ multiplex PCR; TCRdb keeps in-frame clones, though not all of them. The sample lists 52,000 or so clones; around 82% were seen once. The data originate from a study of OX40 agonist ivuxolimab in advanced cancers. Study information: Of the participants, 35% to 50% had some prior anti-PD-1, anti-PD-L1 or anti-CTLA-4 therapy, which was allowed. Points from the study as a whole: On average, CD8+ T cells had more expanded clones than CD4+. Antigen targets of the expanded peripheral T cells went undetermined.

CDR1 SGHRS and CDR2 YFSETQ come from the germline V gene. Germline trimming cut 4 bases from V and 0 bases from J; bases unmatched to any gene: 7. The CDR3 has 17 residues. The rearrangement links TRBV5-1 to TRBJ1-1, with 12 bases that match TRBD1. The sample here was CD4+ or CD8+ T cells sorted from blood, taken in a trial of the OX40 agonist ivuxolimab. This receptor was taken from an adult with an advanced solid tumor such as melanoma, head and neck, liver or kidney cancer. The CDR3 DNA is TGCGCCAGCAGCCCCTCCGGGACAGGGGGCTTGAACACTGAAGCTTTCTTT. Translated, it gives CASSPSGTGGLNTEAFF.